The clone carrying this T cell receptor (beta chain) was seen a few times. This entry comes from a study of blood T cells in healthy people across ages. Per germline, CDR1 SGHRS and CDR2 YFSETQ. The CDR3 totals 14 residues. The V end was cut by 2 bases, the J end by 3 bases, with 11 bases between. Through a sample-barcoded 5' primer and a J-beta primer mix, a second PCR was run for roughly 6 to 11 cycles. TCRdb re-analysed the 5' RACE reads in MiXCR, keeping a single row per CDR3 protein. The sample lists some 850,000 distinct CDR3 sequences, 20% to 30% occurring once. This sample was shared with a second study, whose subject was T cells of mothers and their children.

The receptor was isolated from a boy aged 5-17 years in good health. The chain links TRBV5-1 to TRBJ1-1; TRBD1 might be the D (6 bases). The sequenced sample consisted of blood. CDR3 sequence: CASSFKGVYTEAFF. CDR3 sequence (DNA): TGCGCCAGCAGCTTTAAGGGGGTCTACACTGAAGCTTTCTTT. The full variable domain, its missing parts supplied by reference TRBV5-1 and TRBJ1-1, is KAGVTQTPRYLIKTRGQQVTLSCSPISGHRSVSWYQQTPGQGLQFLFEYFSETQRNKGNFPGRFSGRQFSNSRSEMNVSTLELGDSALYLCASSFKGVYTEAFFGQGTRLTVV.